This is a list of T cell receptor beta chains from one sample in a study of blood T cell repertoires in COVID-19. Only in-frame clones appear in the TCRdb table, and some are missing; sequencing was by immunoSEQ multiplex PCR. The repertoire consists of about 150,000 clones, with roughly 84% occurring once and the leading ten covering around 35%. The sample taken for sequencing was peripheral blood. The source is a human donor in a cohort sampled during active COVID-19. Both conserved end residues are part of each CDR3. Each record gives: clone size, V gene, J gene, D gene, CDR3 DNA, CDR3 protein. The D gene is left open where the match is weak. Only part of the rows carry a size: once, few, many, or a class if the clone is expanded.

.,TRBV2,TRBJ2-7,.,TGTGCCAGCAGTGCTGGGACTTTATACGAGCAGTACTTC,CASSAGTLYEQYF
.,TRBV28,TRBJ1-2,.,TGTGCCAGCAGTTTTTGGGGCACAAACTATGGCTACACCTTC,CASSFWGTNYGYTF
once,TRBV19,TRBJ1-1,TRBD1,TGTGCCAGTAGTACCTTAGGACAGGGGAGCACTGAAGCTTTCTTT,CASSTLGQGSTEAFF
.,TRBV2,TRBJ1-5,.,TGTGCCAGCAGTGTCGACAGACTCAGCAATCAGCCCCAGCATTTT,CASSVDRLSNQPQHF
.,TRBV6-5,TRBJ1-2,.,TGTGCCACCCTAGGGGGAATCGGGGGCTACACCTTC,CATLGGIGGYTF
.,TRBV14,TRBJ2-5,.,TGTGCCAGCAGCCTGGGGCGTAGGGTTTTTGAGACCCAGTACTTC,CASSLGRRVFETQYF
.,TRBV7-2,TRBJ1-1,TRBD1,TGTGCCAGCAGAAGACAGGGCCCTGAAGCTTTCTTT,CASRRQGPEAFF
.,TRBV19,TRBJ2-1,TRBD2,TGTGCCAGTAGTATACAGACTAGCGGGGCTTTTAATGAGCAGTTCTTC,CASSIQTSGAFNEQFF
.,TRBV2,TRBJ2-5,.,TGTGCCAGCAGAGACAGCCAAGACCAAGAGACCCAGTACTTC,CASRDSQDQETQYF
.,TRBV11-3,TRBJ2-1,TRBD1,TGTGCCAGCAGCTATCAGGGGGCTGCCTACAATGAGCAGTTCTTC,CASSYQGAAYNEQFF
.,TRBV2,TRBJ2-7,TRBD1,TGTGCCAGCAGTGGCGGGACAGGGAACTACGAGCAGTACTTC,CASSGGTGNYEQYF
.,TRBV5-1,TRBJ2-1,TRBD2,TGCGCCAGCAGCATCCTAGCGGGGTCATCCTACAATGAGCAGTTCTTC,CASSILAGSSYNEQFF
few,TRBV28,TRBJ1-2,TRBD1,TGTGCCAGCAGTTTGGGCGCAGGGGGATCGGACTATGGCTACACCTTC,CASSLGAGGSDYGYTF
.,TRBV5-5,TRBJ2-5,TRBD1,TGTGCCAGCAGCCAACAGGGGTTGGTGCTGGATGGGGAGACCCAGTACTTC,CASSQQGLVLDGETQYF
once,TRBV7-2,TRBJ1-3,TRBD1,TGTGCCAGCAGCTTCGACAGGGGGTCTGGAAACACCATATATTTT,CASSFDRGSGNTIYF